Listed below are T cell receptor beta chains from one sample, sequenced in a study of CD4+ T cells in melanoma. Sequencing used immunoSEQ multiplex PCR; TCRdb keeps in-frame clones, though not all of them. The table shows about 11,000 clones, with approximately 66% occurring only once. Sequenced: cells from a culture (not recorded whether cultured in vitro). The receptors were sampled from a human donor with melanoma. Each CDR3 is given with its conserved first and last residue. A D gene is named only where the DNA matches it firmly. For some rows the clone size is stated as once, few or many, or as a class when expanded; others skip it.

TRBJ1-5	TRBD1	TRBV2	few	TGTGCCAGCAGTGAAGCGCGGGACAGCGCGGCTCATTTT	CASSEARDSAAHF
TRBJ1-5	.	TRBV5-8	.	TGTGCCAGCAGCCTCCGGACGGCCCAGCCCCAGCATTTT	CASSLRTAQPQHF
TRBJ1-2	TRBD1	TRBV10-3	.	TGTGCCATCGCCTCTACAGGGGTTTCGGATGGCTACACCTTC	CAIASTGVSDGYTF
TRBJ1-2	.	TRBV7-2	.	TGTGCCAGCAGCTTCGGAGCAAACGGTGGCTACACCTTC	CASSFGANGGYTF
TRBJ2-7	TRBD2	TRBV7-2	.	TGTGCCAGCAGCTTAGGGTATGGTGGGGGGGGTTACTACGAGCAGTACTTC	CASSLGYGGGGYYEQYF
TRBJ1-2	.	TRBV18	.	TGTGCCAGCTCACCACCCCGGACAGTCTATGGCTACACCTTC	CASSPPRTVYGYTF
TRBJ2-3	.	TRBV2	.	TGTGCCAGCAGTGTCGGTCTGGCGTCACCTGATACGCAGTATTTT	CASSVGLASPDTQYF
TRBJ1-2	.	TRBV5-1	.	TGCGCCAGCAGCTTGGTACCCGAAATCTATGGCTACACCTTC	CASSLVPEIYGYTF
TRBJ1-1	.	TRBV5-5	once	TGTGCCAGCAGCGACACCTCGTGGAACACTGAAGCTTTCTTT	CASSDTSWNTEAFF
TRBJ2-1	.	TRBV7-8	.	TGTGCCAGCAGCCGCCGGGACGCCCGGTGGGATGAGCAGTTCTTC	CASSRRDARWDEQFF
TRBJ1-5	.	TRBV7-9	few	TGTGCCAGCAGCTTGGAACTTAATCAGCCCCAGCATTTT	CASSLELNQPQHF
TRBJ1-2	.	TRBV27	.	TGTGCCAGCCGACTTACAGGCTTTAACTATGGCTACACCTTC	CASRLTGFNYGYTF
TRBJ1-2	.	TRBV19	.	TGTGCCAGTAGCCCGAACACCCCGGGGCACTATGGCTACACCTTC	CASSPNTPGHYGYTF
TRBJ1-1	.	TRBV30	.	TGTGCCTGGAACCTTTGGGGGCGCAGGACTGAAGCTTTCTTT	CAWNLWGRRTEAFF
TRBJ2-7	.	TRBV4-2	few	TGTGCCAGCAGCCCCGGACAATTCTACGAGCAGTACTTC	CASSPGQFYEQYF
TRBJ1-6	.	TRBV7-8	.	TGTGCCAGCAGCTTAGTGGTCGGAAGCTCACCCCTCCACTTT	CASSLVVGSSPLHF
TRBJ1-1	.	TRBV7-2	.	TGTGCCAGCAGCCCTGGGACGGCGAACACTGAAGCTTTCTTT	CASSPGTANTEAFF
TRBJ1-2	TRBD1	TRBV5-1	.	TGCGCCAGCAGCTCACAGGGGACGGACTCCCGAGGGTACACCTTC	CASSSQGTDSRGYTF
TRBJ2-5	.	TRBV5-1	.	TGCGCCAGCAGCTTGGAGTCACTAACCCTAGAGACCCAGTACTTC	CASSLESLTLETQYF